Presented here are 5 T cell receptor beta chains from one specimen sequenced in a study of blood T cell repertoires in COVID-19. The assay was immunoSEQ multiplex PCR, and TCRdb's table has in-frame clones only and misses some. The sample records some 380,000 clones, roughly 86% being singletons. The material sequenced was PBMCs or T cells enriched from blood (not recorded which). These receptor sequences come from a woman in her thirties or forties with acute COVID-19.

This clone turned up a few times. Germline and junction disagree at one end, which may indicate a read error. The chain employs TRBV11-2 and TRBJ2-1; TRBD2 might be the D (7 bases). CDR1 and CDR2 from the germline V gene are SGHAT and FQNNGV. CDR3 length: 11 amino acids. The CDR3 here is CASSLGGGPIF. As DNA, the CDR3 is TGTGCCAGCAGCTTAGGGGGGGGGCCGATCTTC.

The J gene is TRBJ1-5, the V gene TRBV28; D is undetermined. Germline V CDR1 and CDR2: MDHEN, SYDVKM. The CDR3 spans 14 residues. The germline V and J ends were trimmed by 10 bases and 2 bases, with 15 bases remaining between them. Here the CDR3 DNA reads TGTGCCATCACCCACGGGAGTCGCAATCAGCCCCAGCATTTT. Translation: CAITHGSRNQPQHF.

This sequence joins TRBV7-2 and TRBJ1-1; tentative D call: TRBD1 (6 bases). Trimming pared 1 base from V and 4 bases from J, leaving 16 bases between. This CDR3 is built from 16 residues. The germline V gene encodes CDR1 SGHTA and CDR2 FQGNSA. DNA of the CDR3: TGTGCCAGCAGCTTAGTCACGGGGGGCCGCAGCACTGAAGCTTTCTTT. This codes for CASSLVTGGRSTEAFF.

V is TRBV6-5 and J is TRBJ1-5; D is undetermined. This CDR3 comprises 14 residues. The ends were cut back, 2 bases at V and 4 bases at J, with 9 bases in the middle. Germline-derived CDR1 and CDR2 are MNHEY and SVGAGI. The CDR3 here is CASSYRGMNQPQHF. The DNA for the CDR3 is TGTGCCAGCAGTTACCGGGGTATGAATCAGCCCCAGCATTTT.

The J gene is TRBJ2-2, the V gene TRBV29-1, with 11 bases fitting TRBD1. The V segment lost 6 bases and the J segment 7 bases; nucleotides outside the gene matches: 4. CDR1 is SQVTM and CDR2 is ANQGSEA in the germline V gene. The CDR3 has 13 residues. CDR3 nucleotide sequence: TGCAGCGTAGGGGACAGGGGGTTCGGGGAGCTGTTTTTT. It is translated as CSVGDRGFGELFF.